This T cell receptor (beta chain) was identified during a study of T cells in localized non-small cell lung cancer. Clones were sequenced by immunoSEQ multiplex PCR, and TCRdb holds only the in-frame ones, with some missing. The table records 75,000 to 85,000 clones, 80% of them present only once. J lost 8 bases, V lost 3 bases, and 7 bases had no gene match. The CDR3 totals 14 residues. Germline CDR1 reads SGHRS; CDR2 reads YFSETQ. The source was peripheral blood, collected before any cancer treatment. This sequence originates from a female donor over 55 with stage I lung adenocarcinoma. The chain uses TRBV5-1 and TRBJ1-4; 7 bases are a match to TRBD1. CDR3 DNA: TGCGCCAGCAGCTCCACAGGGGCGGGGGAAAAACTGTTTTTT. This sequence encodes CASSSTGAGEKLFF. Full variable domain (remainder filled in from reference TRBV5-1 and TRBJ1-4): KAGVTQTPRYLIKTRGQQVTLSCSPISGHRSVSWYQQTPGQGLQFLFEYFSETQRNKGNFPGRFSGRQFSNSRSEMNVSTLELGDSALYLCASSSTGAGEKLFFGSGTQLSVL.